This is a list of T cell receptor beta chains from one sample in a study of shared clonotypes between healthy human individuals. Clones were read by immunoSEQ multiplex PCR, and TCRdb kept only the in-frame ones, dropping some. There are some 2.3 million clones in the sample; 90% to 95% occur only once, and around 0.4% lies in the top ten. The sequenced sample consisted of naive CD4+ T cells from PBMCs. Receptor source: a man aged 18 to 30 in good health. Some clones in this sample may be carry-over from other donors' samples. CDR3s include the opening cysteine and the closing phenylalanine or tryptophan. The order of the fields is clone size, V gene, D gene, J gene, CDR3 protein, CDR3 DNA. The D gene is left open where the match is weak. A clone size is listed for some rows: how often the clone was seen (once, few, many), or a class if it is expanded.

abundance: few
v_gene: TRBV4-1
d_gene: .
j_gene: TRBJ1-5
CDR3aa: CASSQDGRQDQPQHF
CDR3nt: TGCGCCAGCAGCCAAGATGGCAGGCAGGATCAGCCCCAGCATTTT

abundance: .
v_gene: TRBV5-8
d_gene: .
j_gene: TRBJ2-3
CDR3aa: CASSPYTDTQYF
CDR3nt: TGTGCCAGCAGCCCCTACACAGATACGCAGTATTTT

abundance: .
v_gene: TRBV5-1
d_gene: TRBD2
j_gene: TRBJ2-1
CDR3aa: CASSLPQRTSGRAPSSYNEQFF
CDR3nt: TGCGCCAGCAGCTTGCCCCAAAGGACTAGCGGGAGGGCCCCGAGCTCCTACAATGAGCAGTTCTTC

abundance: .
v_gene: TRBV15
d_gene: .
j_gene: TRBJ1-2
CDR3aa: CATSRETVYGYTF
CDR3nt: TGTGCCACCAGCAGAGAGACAGTCTATGGCTACACCTTC

abundance: .
v_gene: TRBV30
d_gene: .
j_gene: TRBJ1-1
CDR3aa: CALILIPGPKTEAFF
CDR3nt: TGTGCCTTGATTCTTATACCAGGGCCGAAGACTGAAGCTTTCTTT

abundance: .
v_gene: TRBV28
d_gene: .
j_gene: TRBJ2-7
CDR3aa: CASSTSTEVYEQYF
CDR3nt: TGTGCCAGCAGTACCTCGACGGAGGTCTACGAGCAGTACTTC

abundance: .
v_gene: TRBV5-1
d_gene: .
j_gene: TRBJ2-1
CDR3aa: CASSSLAGQLYNEQFF
CDR3nt: TGCGCCAGCAGCTCTCTCGCGGGACAGCTCTACAATGAGCAGTTCTTC

abundance: .
v_gene: TRBV7-8
d_gene: TRBD1
j_gene: TRBJ1-1
CDR3aa: CASSLLEMGQMNTEAFF
CDR3nt: TGTGCCAGCAGCTTACTTGAAATGGGACAGATGAACACTGAAGCTTTCTTT

abundance: .
v_gene: TRBV6-5
d_gene: .
j_gene: TRBJ1-1
CDR3aa: CASSRGMNTEAFF
CDR3nt: TGTGCCAGCTCCCGGGGGATGAACACTGAAGCTTTCTTT

abundance: .
v_gene: TRBV4-2
d_gene: .
j_gene: TRBJ2-7
CDR3aa: CASSQETGTMTYEQYF
CDR3nt: TGTGCCAGCAGCCAAGAAACCGGGACCATGACCTACGAGCAGTACTTC

abundance: .
v_gene: TRBV4-1
d_gene: .
j_gene: TRBJ2-1
CDR3aa: CASSQGTAVGRIYDNEQFF
CDR3nt: TGCGCCAGCAGCCAAGGCACGGCCGTCGGTAGAATCTATGACAATGAGCAGTTCTTC

abundance: .
v_gene: TRBV18
d_gene: .
j_gene: TRBJ1-1
CDR3aa: CATMRGSPNTEAFF
CDR3nt: TGTGCTACCATGCGGGGCAGCCCCAACACTGAAGCTTTCTTT

abundance: .
v_gene: TRBV27
d_gene: .
j_gene: TRBJ2-5
CDR3aa: CASSLSGWTDGDQTQYF
CDR3nt: TGTGCCAGCAGTTTAAGCGGTTGGACAGACGGAGATCAGACCCAGTACTTC

abundance: .
v_gene: TRBV11-2
d_gene: .
j_gene: TRBJ1-2
CDR3aa: CASSPVPNYGYTF
CDR3nt: TGTGCCAGCAGCCCAGTTCCTAACTATGGCTACACCTTC

abundance: .
v_gene: TRBV11-2
d_gene: .
j_gene: TRBJ2-2
CDR3aa: CASSSIMRTGELFF
CDR3nt: TGTGCCAGCAGCAGTATCATGAGAACCGGGGAGCTGTTTTTT

abundance: .
v_gene: TRBV7-2
d_gene: TRBD1
j_gene: TRBJ1-2
CDR3aa: CASSSSGTGAYGYTF
CDR3nt: TGTGCCAGCAGCTCGTCCGGGACAGGCGCTTATGGCTACACCTTC

abundance: .
v_gene: TRBV10-3
d_gene: .
j_gene: TRBJ1-1
CDR3aa: CAISDRSLRGNTEAFF
CDR3nt: TGTGCCATCAGTGATCGTAGTCTCAGGGGGAACACTGAAGCTTTCTTT

abundance: once
v_gene: TRBV19
d_gene: .
j_gene: TRBJ2-3
CDR3aa: CASSIGRQYADTQYF
CDR3nt: TGTGCCAGTAGTATAGGGCGGCAGTATGCAGATACGCAGTATTTT

abundance: .
v_gene: TRBV15
d_gene: TRBD2
j_gene: TRBJ2-7
CDR3aa: CATSRDRGLAGYYEQYF
CDR3nt: TGTGCCACCAGCAGAGATCGGGGGCTAGCGGGATACTACGAGCAGTACTTC

abundance: .
v_gene: TRBV19
d_gene: TRBD2
j_gene: TRBJ2-5
CDR3aa: CASSRGTSSETQYF
CDR3nt: TGTGCCAGCTCGAGGGGGACTAGCTCGGAGACCCAGTACTTC

abundance: .
v_gene: TRBV11-3
d_gene: .
j_gene: TRBJ2-7
CDR3aa: CASSRGASYEQYF
CDR3nt: TGTGCCAGCAGCCGGGGGGCATCCTACGAGCAGTACTTC

abundance: .
v_gene: TRBV6-5
d_gene: TRBD1
j_gene: TRBJ2-7
CDR3aa: CASTHDGQGAEQYF
CDR3nt: TGTGCCAGCACTCACGACGGACAGGGGGCCGAGCAGTACTTC

abundance: .
v_gene: TRBV9
d_gene: TRBD2
j_gene: TRBJ2-3
CDR3aa: CASSGLAGVLGDTQYF
CDR3nt: TGTGCCAGCAGCGGACTAGCGGGAGTATTAGGAGATACGCAGTATTTT

abundance: .
v_gene: TRBV27
d_gene: .
j_gene: TRBJ2-7
CDR3aa: CASTDSNEQYF
CDR3nt: TGTGCCAGCACGGACAGTAACGAGCAGTACTTC

abundance: few
v_gene: TRBV19
d_gene: .
j_gene: TRBJ1-5
CDR3aa: CASSPTGGNQPQHF
CDR3nt: TGTGCCAGTAGTCCGACAGGAGGCAATCAGCCCCAGCATTTT

abundance: .
v_gene: TRBV28
d_gene: TRBD2
j_gene: TRBJ2-1
CDR3aa: CASSSLTSGSYNEQFF
CDR3nt: TGTGCCAGCAGTTCCCTGACTAGCGGTTCCTACAATGAGCAGTTCTTC

abundance: .
v_gene: TRBV4-1
d_gene: .
j_gene: TRBJ2-3
CDR3aa: CASSQQASSTDTQYF
CDR3nt: TGCGCCAGCAGCCAACAAGCGTCTAGCACAGATACGCAGTATTTT

abundance: .
v_gene: TRBV2
d_gene: TRBD2
j_gene: TRBJ2-5
CDR3aa: CASSEWLADQETQYF
CDR3nt: TGTGCCAGCAGTGAATGGCTAGCGGACCAAGAGACCCAGTACTTC